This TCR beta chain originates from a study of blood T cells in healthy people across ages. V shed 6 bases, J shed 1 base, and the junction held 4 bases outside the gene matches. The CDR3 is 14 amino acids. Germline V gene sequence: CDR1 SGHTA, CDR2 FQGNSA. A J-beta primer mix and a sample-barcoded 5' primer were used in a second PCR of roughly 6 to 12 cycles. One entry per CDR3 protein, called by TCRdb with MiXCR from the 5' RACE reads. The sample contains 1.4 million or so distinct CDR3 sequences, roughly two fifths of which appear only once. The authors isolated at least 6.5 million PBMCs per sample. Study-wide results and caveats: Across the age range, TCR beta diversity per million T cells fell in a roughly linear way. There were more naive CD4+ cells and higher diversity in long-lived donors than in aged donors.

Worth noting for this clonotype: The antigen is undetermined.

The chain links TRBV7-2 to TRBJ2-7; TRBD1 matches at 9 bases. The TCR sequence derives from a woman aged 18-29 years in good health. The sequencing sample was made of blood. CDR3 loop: CASSNRGPSYEQYF. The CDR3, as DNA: TGTGCCAGCAGTAACAGGGGGCCATCCTACGAGCAGTACTTC.